The 3 T cell receptor beta chains below come from one sample, sequenced in a study of CD8 T cells in ankylosing spondylitis. TCRdb used MiXCR to reprocess the 5' RACE reads, holding one entry per CDR3 protein. The sample lists around 130,000 distinct CDR3 sequences; about a tenth were seen once. The sequenced material came from blood, either unsorted or a sorted T cell fraction (not recorded which). All receptors come from a male donor with ankylosing spondylitis or in good health (not recorded which).

Ten or more counts support this clonotype. The genes are TRBV20-1 and TRBJ2-5; 8 bases match TRBD2. CDR1 is DFQATT, CDR2 SNEGSKA, per germline (reference sequence). V was pared by 0 bases and J by 2 bases, with 8 bases of the junction left unmatched. The CDR3 is 16 residues long. The CDR3 coding sequence is TGCAGTGCTAGAGATCACCAGCGGGAGTGGCAAGAGACCCAGTACTTC. This translates into CSARDHQREWQETQYF.

This clonotype was seen at least ten times. The rearrangement links TRBV2 to TRBJ2-2; 10 nucleotides match TRBD2. Germline assignment: CDR1 SNHLY and CDR2 FYNNEI. The trim removed 8 bases at V and 2 bases at J, leaving 14 bases unmatched. This CDR3 contains 18 residues. This CDR3 is CASHLLASGSRNTGELFF. CDR3 bases: TGTGCCAGCCATCTGTTGGCTAGCGGGAGCCGAAACACCGGGGAGCTGTTTTTT.

In this sample, this clonotype turned up a few times. This sequence joins TRBV9 and TRBJ2-3; D is unclear. Trimming shortened V by 0 bases and J by 8 bases, and 10 bases separated the two germline ends. Germline V gene sequence: CDR1 SGDLS, CDR2 YYNGEE. CDR3 size: 13 residues. The CDR3: CASSVVARGTQYF. The CDR3 DNA sequence: TGTGCCAGCAGCGTAGTGGCCCGAGGTACGCAGTATTTT.